This T cell receptor beta chain was identified in a study of regulatory T cells in long-lasting Graves disease. Time point indicated: newly diagnosed GD, antithyroid drugs for less than 3 months. Isolated PBMC RNA provided the starting material for the TCR library. Germline loops: CDR1 MGHRA, CDR2 YSYEKL. V shed 0 bases and J shed 4 bases, with 9 bases lying between them. The length of the CDR3 is 14 residues. Sequencing libraries for TCR beta were prepared with iRepertoire HTBI primers and Arm-PCR of CDR3 regions. TCRdb called the multiplex PCR reads again in MiXCR, with one record for every CDR3 protein. The table has around 500,000 distinct CDR3 sequences, roughly 16% seen once; the top ten hold just under 25%. These data were also filed under a second study, of T cells in Graves' hyperthyroidism and ophthalmopathy.

Here the sequenced sample was peripheral blood mononuclear cells (PBMCs), taken at new diagnosis, from a patient treated with antithyroid drugs. The chain recombines TRBV4-1 with TRBJ1-2; D unresolved. This sequence was found in a woman aged 35-65 years with Graves disease. The CDR3 DNA reads as TGCGCCAGCAGCCAAGACCTTTATGGCTATGGCTACACCTTC. Protein: CASSQDLYGYGYTF.